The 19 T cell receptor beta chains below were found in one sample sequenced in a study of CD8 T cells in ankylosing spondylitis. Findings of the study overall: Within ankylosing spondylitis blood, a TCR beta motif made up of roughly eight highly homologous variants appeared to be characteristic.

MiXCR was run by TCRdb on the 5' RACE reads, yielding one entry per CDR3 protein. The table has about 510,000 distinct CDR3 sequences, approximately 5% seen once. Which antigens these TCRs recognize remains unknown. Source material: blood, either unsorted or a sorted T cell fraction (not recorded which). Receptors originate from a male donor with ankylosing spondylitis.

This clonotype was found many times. Here the CDR3 DNA reads TGTGCCACCGTCCATCCGGCAGGGATACACACCGGGGAGCTGTTTTTT. Its protein product is CATVHPAGIHTGELFF. The chain combines TRBV6-1 with TRBJ2-2; tentatively, D is TRBD1 (5 bases). Trimming took off 10 bases at V and 3 bases at J, with 21 bases between the two ends. The CDR3 has 16 residues. From germline, CDR1 is MNHNS and CDR2 SASEGT.

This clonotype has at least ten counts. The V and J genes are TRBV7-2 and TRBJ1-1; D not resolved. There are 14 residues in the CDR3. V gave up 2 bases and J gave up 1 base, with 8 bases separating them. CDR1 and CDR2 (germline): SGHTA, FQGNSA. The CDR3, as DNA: TGTGCCAGCAGCTTATCTCCATCGAACACTGAAGCTTTCTTT. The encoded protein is CASSLSPSNTEAFF. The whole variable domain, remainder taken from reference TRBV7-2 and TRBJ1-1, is GAGVSQSPSNKVTEKGKDVELRCDPISGHTALYWYRQSLGQGLEFLIYFQGNSAPDKSGLPSDRFSAERTGGSVSTLTIQRTQQEDSAVYLCASSLSPSNTEAFFGQGTRLTVV.

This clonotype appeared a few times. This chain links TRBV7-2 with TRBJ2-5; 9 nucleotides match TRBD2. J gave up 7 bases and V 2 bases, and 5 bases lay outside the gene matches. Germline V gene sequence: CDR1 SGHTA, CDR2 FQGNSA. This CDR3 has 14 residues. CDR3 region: CASSLQREVGTQYF. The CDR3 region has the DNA TGTGCCAGCAGCTTACAGCGGGAGGTTGGGACCCAGTACTTC. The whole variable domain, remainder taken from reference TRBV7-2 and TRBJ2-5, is GAGVSQSPSNKVTEKGKDVELRCDPISGHTALYWYRQSLGQGLEFLIYFQGNSAPDKSGLPSDRFSAERTGGSVSTLTIQRTQQEDSAVYLCASSLQREVGTQYFGPGTRLLVL.

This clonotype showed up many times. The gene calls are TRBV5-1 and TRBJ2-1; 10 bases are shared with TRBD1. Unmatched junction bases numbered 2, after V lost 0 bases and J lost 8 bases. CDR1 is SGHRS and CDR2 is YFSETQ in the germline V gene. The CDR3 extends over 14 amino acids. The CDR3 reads CASSLGTGGDEQFF. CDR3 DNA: TGCGCCAGCAGCTTGGGGACAGGGGGGGATGAGCAGTTCTTC.

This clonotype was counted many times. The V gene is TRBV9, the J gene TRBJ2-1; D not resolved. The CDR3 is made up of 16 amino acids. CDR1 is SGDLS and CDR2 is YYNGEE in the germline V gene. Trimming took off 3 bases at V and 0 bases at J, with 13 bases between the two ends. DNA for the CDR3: TGTGCCAGCAGCGCCTATGAGCCCAGCTCCTACAATGAGCAGTTCTTC. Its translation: CASSAYEPSSYNEQFF.

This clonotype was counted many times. The CDR3, as DNA: TGTGCCAGCAGCCAGGGAGAAGAGACCCAGTACTTC. Protein: CASSQGEETQYF. V and J are TRBV11-1 and TRBJ2-5; either TRBD1 or TRBD2 may supply D (5 bases each). The germline gives CDR1 SGHAT, CDR2 FQDESV (reference sequence). The CDR3 extends over 12 amino acids. Trimming left V 5 bases short and J 3 bases short, with 7 bases between.

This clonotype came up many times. The CDR3 loop reads CASSPGGTALHNYGYTF. The DNA for the CDR3 is TGCGCCAGCAGCCCCGGCGGGACAGCCCTCCATAACTATGGCTACACCTTC. The gene calls are TRBV5-1 and TRBJ1-2, with 7 bases identical to TRBD1. J was trimmed by 1 base and V by 4 bases; bases with no gene match: 13. Germline values: CDR1 SGHRS, CDR2 YFSETQ. This CDR3 has 17 residues.

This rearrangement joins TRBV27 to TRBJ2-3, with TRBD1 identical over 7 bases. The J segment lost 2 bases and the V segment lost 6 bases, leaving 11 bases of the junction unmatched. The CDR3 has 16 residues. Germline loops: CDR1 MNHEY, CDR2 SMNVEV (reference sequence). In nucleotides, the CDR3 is TGTGCCAGCAGCCACCTTAGCGAGGGGGCCACAGATACGCAGTATTTT. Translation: CASSHLSEGATDTQYF.

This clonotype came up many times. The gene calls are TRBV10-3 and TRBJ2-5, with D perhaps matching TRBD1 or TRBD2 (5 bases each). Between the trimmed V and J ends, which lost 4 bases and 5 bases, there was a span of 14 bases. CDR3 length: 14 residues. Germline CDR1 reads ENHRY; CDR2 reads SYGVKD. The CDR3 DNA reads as TGTGCCATCAGTGGGGACGGTTCGCGGGAGACCCAGTACTTC. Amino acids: CAISGDGSRETQYF.

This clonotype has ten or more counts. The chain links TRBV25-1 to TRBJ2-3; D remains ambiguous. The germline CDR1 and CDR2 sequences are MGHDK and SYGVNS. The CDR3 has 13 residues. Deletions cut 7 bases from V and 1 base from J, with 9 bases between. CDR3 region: CASMVSGTDTQYF. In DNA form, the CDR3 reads TGTGCCAGCATGGTCTCGGGCACAGATACGCAGTATTTT.

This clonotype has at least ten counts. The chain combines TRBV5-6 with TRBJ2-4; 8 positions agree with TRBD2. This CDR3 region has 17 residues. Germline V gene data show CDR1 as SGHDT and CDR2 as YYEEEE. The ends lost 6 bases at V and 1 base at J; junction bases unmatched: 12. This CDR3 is CASTILGREWAKNIQYF. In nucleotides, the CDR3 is TGTGCCAGCACCATCCTCGGGAGGGAGTGGGCCAAAAACATTCAGTACTTC.

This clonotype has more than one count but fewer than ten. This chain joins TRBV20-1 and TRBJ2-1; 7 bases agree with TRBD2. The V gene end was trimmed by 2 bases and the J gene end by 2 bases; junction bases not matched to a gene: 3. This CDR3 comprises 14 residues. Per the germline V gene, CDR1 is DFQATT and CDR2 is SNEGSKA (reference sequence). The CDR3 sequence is CSARQGGTYNEQFF. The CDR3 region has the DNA TGCAGTGCTAGACAGGGAGGGACCTACAATGAGCAGTTCTTC.

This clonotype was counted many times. The CDR3 nucleotides are TGCGCCAGCAGCCAAGCGGGGACAGCGAGAGAGACCCAGTACTTC. This encodes CASSQAGTARETQYF. The V gene is TRBV4-3, the J gene TRBJ2-5; 7 bases are a match to TRBD1. The V and J ends lost 1 base and 4 bases, in that order; junction bases with no gene match: 6. The germline V gene has CDR1 LGHNA and CDR2 YSLEER. The CDR3 consists of 15 residues.

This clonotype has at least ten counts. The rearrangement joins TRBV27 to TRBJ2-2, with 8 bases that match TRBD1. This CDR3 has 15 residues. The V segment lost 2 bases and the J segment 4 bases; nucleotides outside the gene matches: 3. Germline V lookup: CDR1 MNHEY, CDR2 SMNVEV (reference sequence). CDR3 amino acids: CASSLRTGSTGELFF. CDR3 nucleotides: TGTGCCAGCAGTTTAAGGACAGGGAGCACCGGGGAGCTGTTTTTT.

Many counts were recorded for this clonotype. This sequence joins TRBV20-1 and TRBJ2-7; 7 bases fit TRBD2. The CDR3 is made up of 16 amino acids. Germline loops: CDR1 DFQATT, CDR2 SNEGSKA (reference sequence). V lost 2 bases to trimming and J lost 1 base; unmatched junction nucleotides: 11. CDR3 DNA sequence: TGCAGTGCTAGAAGCCCTTGGGCTAGCGGATCCTACGAGCAGTACTTC. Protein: CSARSPWASGSYEQYF.

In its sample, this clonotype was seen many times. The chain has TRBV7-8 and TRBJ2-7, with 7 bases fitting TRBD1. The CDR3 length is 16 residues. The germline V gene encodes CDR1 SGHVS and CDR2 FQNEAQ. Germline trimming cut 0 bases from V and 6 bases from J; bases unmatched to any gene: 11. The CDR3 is CASSLATVTGPIEQYF. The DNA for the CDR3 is TGTGCCAGCAGCTTAGCTACGGTGACAGGGCCGATCGAGCAGTACTTC.

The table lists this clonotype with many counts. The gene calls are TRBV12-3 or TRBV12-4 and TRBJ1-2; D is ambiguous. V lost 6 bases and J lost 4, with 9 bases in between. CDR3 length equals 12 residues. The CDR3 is CASRRERYGYTF. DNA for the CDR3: TGTGCCAGCAGACGAGAGCGCTATGGCTACACCTTC.

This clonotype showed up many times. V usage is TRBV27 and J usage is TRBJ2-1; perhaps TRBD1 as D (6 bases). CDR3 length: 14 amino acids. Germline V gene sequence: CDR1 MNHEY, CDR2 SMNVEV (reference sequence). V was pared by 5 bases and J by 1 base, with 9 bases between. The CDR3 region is CASSAGDSYNEQFF. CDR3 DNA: TGTGCCAGCAGTGCAGGGGATTCCTACAATGAGCAGTTCTTC.

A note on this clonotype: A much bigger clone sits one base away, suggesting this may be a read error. In DNA form, the CDR3 reads TGCAGAGCTACAGCGGGGAATTCACCCCTCCACTTT. Translation: CRATAGNSPLHF. The V and J genes are TRBV20-1 and TRBJ1-6; no firm D call. CDR1 DFQATT and CDR2 SNEGSKA come from the germline V gene (reference sequence). CDR3 size: 12 residues.